This T cell receptor beta chain was documented in a study of tumor-infiltrating lymphocytes in localized non-small cell lung cancer. Study context: Tumor tissue and non-adjacent uninvolved lung came from each patient.

To note about this clone: What it binds is not known.

Study conclusions and caveats: IM1 and IM2 tumors showed no difference in T-cell fraction. TCRbeta sequencing showed higher T cell infiltration in tumors than uninvolved lung.

The table came from immunoSEQ multiplex PCR; TCRdb's copy has only in-frame clones and leaves some out. This sample has roughly 12,000 clones, with approximately 80% found just once. The sample taken for sequencing was uninvolved lung tissue not adjacent to the tumor. This sequence was found in a human donor with non-small cell lung cancer.

The CDR3 protein is CSVNSGGKGTDTQYF. In nucleotides, the CDR3 is TGCAGCGTTAATTCCGGGGGGAAGGGCACAGATACGCAGTATTTT. The gene calls are TRBV29-1 and TRBJ2-3, with 7 bases fitting TRBD2. This CDR3 is 15 amino acids long. Germline V gene sequence: CDR1 SQVTM, CDR2 ANQGSEA. Losses at the gene ends were 5 bases for V and 1 base for J; bases not matched to a gene: 9.